One T cell receptor beta chain is described in this entry. Its antigen remains unknown. V lost 2 bases to trimming and J lost 8 bases; unmatched junction nucleotides: 9. From germline, CDR1 is SEHNR and CDR2 FQNEAQ (reference sequence). The CDR3 sequence is 15 residues long. Vbeta (60) and Jbeta (13) primers were used in the PCR. Generated by immunoSEQ multiplex PCR, the TCRdb table keeps only in-frame clones and is missing some. Found here are about 150,000 clones, 78% of them singletons; the top ten hold 3%. These data are taken from a study of cytomegalovirus exposure and HLA in healthy donors. Notes on the study in general: Later on, an analysis found that several of the most significant clusters appeared to be linked to common viral pathogens, which included parvovirus B19. Reports state that TCR beta sequences accurately predicted most subjects' HLA-A and HLA-B alleles.

The clonotype comes from a man aged 35-49 years in good health and CMV-seropositive. Material: PBMCs. This rearrangement joins TRBV7-9 to TRBJ2-1; 7 bases map to TRBD2. The DNA for the CDR3 is TGTGCCAGCAGCTTAAATATAGCGGGTGATGATGAGCAGTTCTTC. It codes for CASSLNIAGDDEQFF.